This T cell receptor beta chain was sequenced during a study of T cell responses to AZD1222 COVID-19 vaccine. Study-wide points: Of spike-specific TCRs, nearly half reportedly target regions left unmutated in variants.

Germline V CDR1 and CDR2: LNHDA, SQIVND (reference sequence). The CDR3 is 14 residues long. V lost 6 bases and J 2 bases, leaving 13 bases between the germline ends. Assay used: immunoSEQ multiplex PCR; TCRdb lists only in-frame clones, some missing. This table holds about 150,000 clones, approximately 92% found once. This clone appeared a single time. Its antigen is unidentified. The sequences come from peripheral blood, collected 28 days after the second AZD1222 dose. This clonotype originated in an adult who received the AZD1222 COVID-19 vaccine. The gene calls are TRBV19 and TRBJ1-1; no firm D call. The CDR3 sequence: CASRPSKRNTEAFF. The CDR3 DNA follows: TGTGCCAGTAGGCCGTCCAAGCGTAACACTGAAGCTTTCTTT.